The subject of this entry is one TCR beta chain. Antigen unknown. The length of the CDR3 is 12 residues. Germline V gives CDR1 GTSNPN, CDR2 SVGIG (reference sequence). V lost 2 bases and J lost 10, with 11 bases in between. As every portion of the isolated RNA was reverse transcribed, the sequencing read expressed TCRB transcripts. Produced via immunoSEQ multiplex PCR; TCRdb's table is partial and in-frame only. The data contain about 340,000 clones, 13% of them singletons. These data originate in a study of beta chain features in type 1 diabetes. Notes on the study in general: Shorter TCRB CDR3s, moderately but significantly so, marked every one of the four CD4+ subsets in Type 1 diabetes patients.

CD4+ naive, central memory, regulatory and stem cell-like memory cells were sorted via CD45RO/CCR7/CD25/CD127/CD95/CD27. Input material: naive CD4+ T cells from blood. This sequence was found in a woman aged 18-35 years with type 1 diabetes. The J gene is TRBJ1-4, the V gene TRBV30; D call uncertain. DNA of the CDR3: TGTGCCTGGAGTTTAAATGCGGCAAAACTGTTTTTT. Amino acid sequence: CAWSLNAAKLFF.